Below are 28 T cell receptor beta chains sequenced from a single sample in a study of control samples from healthy donors and cancer patients. Clones were sequenced by immunoSEQ multiplex PCR, and TCRdb holds only the in-frame ones, with some missing. The data contain 100,000 to 150,000 clones, roughly 87% of them seen just once; the ten biggest clones take up over 7.5%. Specimen: blood. The receptors derive from a man aged 40-55 years in good health.

The chain couples TRBV4-2 to TRBJ1-4, with D maybe TRBD1 (5 bases). CDR3 length equals 17 residues. Germline CDR1 is LGHNA and CDR2 is YNFKEQ. V shed 1 base and J shed 2 bases, with 14 bases lying between them. CDR3 in DNA: TGTGCCAGCAGCCAAGGGGAACAGGCCGTTACTAATGAAAAACTGTTTTTT. Translating gives CASSQGEQAVTNEKLFF.

This clone was seen more than once but under ten times. This chain uses TRBV7-8 with TRBJ1-2; D possibly corresponds to TRBD1 (5 bases). This CDR3 region has 13 residues. CDR1 SGHVS and CDR2 FQNEAQ come from the germline V gene. The V and J ends lost 1 base and 8 bases respectively, with 11 bases between them. For the CDR3, the DNA is TGTGCCAGCAGCTTAGTTGGGGCGGGAGGCTACACCTTC. Protein: CASSLVGAGGYTF.

The table lists this clone with a few counts. The rearrangement links TRBV5-4 to TRBJ1-2; D remains unclear. The CDR3 totals 14 residues. Trimming left V 4 bases short and J 7 bases short, with 17 bases between. Germline-derived CDR1 and CDR2 are SGHNT and YYREEE (reference sequence). The CDR3 loop reads CASSPTSARAGYTF. The CDR3 DNA is TGTGCCAGCAGCCCCACGTCGGCGAGGGCTGGCTACACCTTC.

V usage is TRBV7-9 and J usage is TRBJ1-5, with D perhaps TRBD1 (5 bases). The CDR3 totals 15 residues. Trimming removed 5 bases at V and 8 bases at J, with 19 bases between. Germline lookup yields CDR1 SEHNR and CDR2 FQNEAQ (reference sequence). The CDR3 nucleotides are TGTGCCAGCAGCCAGGGAGATTGGGATTTTGAGCCCCAGCATTTT. Translating gives CASSQGDWDFEPQHF.

In its sample, this clone was seen once. J is TRBJ2-5 and V is TRBV19; the D gene is possibly TRBD2 (6 bases). The germline gives CDR1 LNHDA, CDR2 SQIVND (reference sequence). V was cut by 10 bases and J by 5 bases, with 14 bases left in between. This CDR3 has 12 residues. The CDR3 loop reads CATSTGGETQYF. The CDR3 DNA reads TGTGCCACCTCCACAGGAGGGGAGACCCAGTACTTC.

The V and J genes are TRBV20-1 and TRBJ1-2; D not resolved. Between the trimmed V and J ends, which lost 3 bases and 5 bases, there was a span of 10 bases. CDR1 DFQATT and CDR2 SNEGSKA come from the germline V gene (reference sequence). This CDR3 has 12 residues. The CDR3 reads CSASSGDYGYTF. In nucleotides, the CDR3 is TGCAGTGCTAGTTCCGGGGATTATGGCTACACCTTC.

In its sample, this clone was seen many times. This chain links TRBV7-2 with TRBJ1-1; 7 nucleotides line up with TRBD1. The V segment lost 6 bases and the J segment 4 bases; nucleotides outside the gene matches: 8. CDR3 length: 14 residues. Germline V gene sequence: CDR1 SGHTA, CDR2 FQGNSA. This CDR3 is CASRPGGLGTEAFF. CDR3 DNA: TGTGCCAGCAGACCAGGGGGGCTGGGCACTGAAGCTTTCTTT.

The chain has TRBV6-1 and TRBJ1-5; D not resolved. V was pared by 3 bases and J by 0 bases, with 6 bases between. The CDR3 extends over 14 amino acids. Germline lookup yields CDR1 MNHNS and CDR2 SASEGT. CDR3 loop: CASSEGNSNQPQHF. The CDR3 DNA follows: TGTGCCAGCAGTGAGGGGAATAGCAATCAGCCCCAGCATTTT.

Remarks on this clone: This same CDR3 is encoded by further DNA sequences in the sample. The V and J genes are TRBV12-3 or TRBV12-4 and TRBJ2-2; unclear D gene. V lost 8 bases to trimming and J lost 4 bases, with 11 bases between them. The length of the CDR3 is 13 residues. Here the CDR3 DNA reads TGTGCCAGCTCCTTTAATCCCACCGGGGAGCTGTTTTTT. It codes for CASSFNPTGELFF.

The CDR3 DNA follows: TGTGCCAGCAGCTTAAAGCACCCTCCCGGAAACACCATATATTTT. Translation: CASSLKHPPGNTIYF. The chain uses TRBV7-8 and TRBJ1-3; no reliable D call. From germline, CDR1 is SGHVS and CDR2 FQNEAQ. The CDR3 consists of 15 residues. With 2 bases removed from V and 4 bases from J, the gap between germline ends came to 12 bases. Filled out from reference TRBV7-8 and TRBJ1-3, the complete variable domain reads GAGVSQSPRYKVAKRGQDVALRCDPISGHVSLFWYQQALGQGPEFLTYFQNEAQLDKSGLPSDRFFAERPEGSVSTLKIQRTQQEDSAVYLCASSLKHPPGNTIYFGEGSWLTVV.

The chain recombines TRBV5-1 with TRBJ2-5, with 9 positions matching TRBD1. Germline CDR1 and CDR2: SGHRS and YFSETQ. The CDR3 extends over 14 amino acids. Trimming at V came to 3 bases and at J to 5 bases, leaving 5 bases not matched to a gene. In nucleotides, the CDR3 is TGCGCCAGCAGCTCTCCGACAGGGGGGGAGACCCAGTACTTC. Translating it yields CASSSPTGGETQYF.

The chain couples TRBV11-3 to TRBJ2-7; tentative D call: TRBD1 (5 bases). Trimming stripped 0 bases from V and 1 base from J, with 19 bases between. The CDR3 runs to 18 residues. Germline CDR1 is SGHNT and CDR2 is YENEEA. For the CDR3, the DNA is TGTGCCAGCAGCTTAGATGTGGGGCCTGGACGGCTATCCTACGAGCAGTACTTC. Its protein product is CASSLDVGPGRLSYEQYF.

The chain links TRBV7-9 to TRBJ1-1; no firm D call. V was clipped by 9 bases and J by 7 bases, with 3 bases between them. There are 8 residues in the CDR3. Germline V gene data show CDR1 as SEHNR and CDR2 as FQNEAQ (reference sequence). CDR3 residues: CASGEAFF. In nucleotides, the CDR3 is TGTGCCAGTGGTGAAGCTTTCTTT. The full variable domain, rest sourced from reference TRBV7-9 and TRBJ1-1, is DTGVSQNPRHKITKRGQNVTFRCDPISEHNRLYWYRQTLGQGPEFLTYFQNEAQLEKSRLLSDRFSAERPKGSFSTLEIQRTEQGDSAMYLCASGEAFFGQGTRLTVV.

J is TRBJ2-7 and V is TRBV29-1; 8 positions match TRBD2. CDR3 size: 13 residues. With V trimmed by 7 bases and J by 2 bases, 7 bases remained unmatched. The germline V gene has CDR1 SQVTM and CDR2 ANQGSEA. DNA for the CDR3: TGCAGCGCCCATTCGGGGGGGACCTACGAGCAGTACTTC. Encoded protein: CSAHSGGTYEQYF.

This rearrangement joins TRBV18 to TRBJ1-5; D is undetermined. There are 17 residues in the CDR3. V lost 3 bases, J lost 0 bases, and 15 bases lay in between. Germline V gene data show CDR1 as KGHSH and CDR2 as LQKENI. The CDR3 bases are TGTGCCAGCTCACCTCGTAGCCAGTTATCTAGCAATCAGCCCCAGCATTTT. Translated, it gives CASSPRSQLSSNQPQHF.

The chain couples TRBV7-3 to TRBJ1-1, with D unresolved. Germline V gives CDR1 SGHTA, CDR2 FQGTGA. There are 15 residues in the CDR3. Between the trimmed V and J ends, which lost 5 bases and 0 bases, there was a span of 13 bases. The CDR3 sequence is CASSLEPLMNTEAFF. The DNA for the CDR3 is TGTGCCAGCAGCCTGGAACCTTTAATGAACACTGAAGCTTTCTTT.

This chain uses TRBV18 with TRBJ1-1; D call uncertain. V lost 5 bases and J 1 base, leaving 14 bases between the germline ends. This CDR3 comprises 15 residues. The V gene's germline CDR1 is KGHSH and CDR2 LQKENI. The CDR3 loop is CASSRVASSNTEAFF. The CDR3 DNA reads TGTGCCAGCTCAAGGGTTGCAAGCTCGAACACTGAAGCTTTCTTT.

This chain uses TRBV12-1 with TRBJ1-5; the tabulated D call, TRBD1, remains unverified against the DNA. TRBV12-1 corresponds to a pseudogene. The CDR3 extends over 21 amino acids. In DNA, the CDR3 is TGTGCCAGCAGTCCACAGAGGGTTCCCGCCCGCAGGGGGCGAGGCAATCAGCCCCAGCATTTT. It specifies CASSPQRVPARRGRGNQPQHF.

This clone was observed a few times. The rearrangement links TRBV24-1 to TRBJ2-3; 11 bases map to TRBD2. In germline, CDR1 is KGHDR, CDR2 SFDVKD. V gave up 4 bases and J gave up 2 bases; unmatched junction bases: 13. The length of the CDR3 is 19 residues. CDR3 in DNA: TGTGCCACCAGTGACCCTGCTAGCGGGACTAGCGGCTTCACAGATACGCAGTATTTT. It specifies CATSDPASGTSGFTDTQYF.

This rearrangement joins TRBV19 to TRBJ1-2, with 7 bases aligning to TRBD1. V trimming: 6 bases; J trimming: 2 bases; junction bases outside the gene matches: 6. Germline-derived CDR1 and CDR2 are LNHDA and SQIVND (reference sequence). This CDR3 region has 14 residues. The CDR3 protein is CASRRRGQNYGYTF. The DNA of the CDR3 is TGTGCCAGTAGGAGGAGGGGGCAAAACTATGGCTACACCTTC.

The chain is built from TRBV12-1 and TRBJ2-5. TRBV12-1 is reported as a pseudogene. This CDR3 is built from 15 residues. CDR3 loop: CASSRLLRTGETQYF. The CDR3 DNA sequence: TGTGCCAGCAGCCGCCTTCTACGGACCGGAGAGACCCAGTACTTC.

Here the CDR3 reads CAWKGQGYTGELFF. The DNA for the CDR3 is TGTGCCTGGAAGGGACAGGGGTACACCGGGGAGCTGTTTTTT. The chain couples TRBV30 to TRBJ2-2, with TRBD1 matching over 10 bases. J gave up 3 bases and V 4 bases, and 2 bases lay outside the gene matches. Germline V gene data show CDR1 as GTSNPN and CDR2 as SVGIG (reference sequence). CDR3 length: 14 residues. The full variable domain, its missing parts supplied by reference TRBV30 and TRBJ2-2, is SQTIHQWPATLVQPVGSPLSLECTVEGTSNPNLYWYRQAAGRGLQLLFYSVGIGQISSEVPQNLSASRPQDRQFILSSKKLLLSDSGFYLCAWKGQGYTGELFFGEGSRLTVL.

V and J are TRBV5-4 and TRBJ1-2; D gene uncertain. This CDR3 is 14 amino acids long. Germline CDR1 and CDR2: SGHNT and YYREEE (reference sequence). V lost 2 bases to trimming and J lost 1 base, with 9 bases between them. CDR3 in DNA: TGTGCCAGCAGCTTCCTAGGAGGTAACTATGGCTACACCTTC. Encoded protein: CASSFLGGNYGYTF.

The rearrangement joins TRBV5-6 to TRBJ1-3; possibly TRBD1 for D (6 bases). The CDR3 extends over 14 amino acids. The V and J ends lost 4 bases and 5 bases respectively, with 13 bases between them. Germline CDR1 reads SGHDT; CDR2 reads YYEEEE. In DNA form, the CDR3 reads TGTGCCAGCAGCCCCCTCGGACAGAGAAACACCATATATTTT. Its translation: CASSPLGQRNTIYF.

The sample holds a few counts of this clone. This rearrangement joins TRBV5-1 to TRBJ2-3; tentative D call: TRBD1 (5 bases). The CDR3 runs 15 residues. The V gene lost 4 bases and the J gene lost 0 bases, with 12 bases spanning the gap. The germline V gene has CDR1 SGHRS and CDR2 YFSETQ. Here the CDR3 DNA reads TGCGCCAGCAGCGCTGGACAAACTAGCACAGATACGCAGTATTTT. The encoded protein is CASSAGQTSTDTQYF.

A single count supports this clone. V is TRBV7-9 and J is TRBJ1-5, with D unresolved. Germline assignment: CDR1 SEHNR and CDR2 FQNEAQ (reference sequence). CDR3 size: 16 residues. V lost 5 bases to trimming and J lost 0 bases, with 14 bases between them. CDR3 residues: CASSEDRGYSNQPQHF. The CDR3 region has the DNA TGTGCCAGCAGCGAAGACCGGGGATATAGCAATCAGCCCCAGCATTTT. Based on the CDR3 plus reference TRBV7-9 and TRBJ1-5, the full variable domain is DTGVSQNPRHKITKRGQNVTFRCDPISEHNRLYWYRQTLGQGPEFLTYFQNEAQLEKSRLLSDRFSAERPKGSFSTLEIQRTEQGDSAMYLCASSEDRGYSNQPQHFGDGTRLSIL.

This sequence joins TRBV11-2 and TRBJ2-3, with D possibly matching TRBD1 (7 bases). The CDR3 runs to 13 residues. The ends were cut back, 2 bases at V and 9 bases at J, with 12 bases in the middle. Germline V gives CDR1 SGHAT, CDR2 FQNNGV. The CDR3 reads CASSLKGAGTQYF. CDR3 in DNA: TGTGCCAGCAGCTTAAAGGGGGCGGGGACGCAGTATTTT. The full variable domain, completed using reference TRBV11-2 and TRBJ2-3, is EAGVAQSPRYKIIEKRQSVAFWCNPISGHATLYWYQQILGQGPKLLIQFQNNGVVDDSQLPKDRFSAERLKGVDSTLKIQPAKLEDSAVYLCASSLKGAGTQYFGPGTRLTVL.

This sequence joins TRBV11-3 and TRBJ2-1, with D perhaps being TRBD1 or TRBD2 (5 bases each). Trimming took 3 bases from V and 0 from J, leaving 18 bases between them. Germline V gene lookup returns CDR1 SGHNT and CDR2 YENEEA. The CDR3 extends over 18 amino acids. The CDR3 reads CASSLGVSARRSYNEQFF. CDR3 bases: TGTGCCAGCAGCTTGGGGGTTTCGGCCAGACGCTCCTACAATGAGCAGTTCTTC.